These 20 T cell receptor beta chains were all obtained from the same sample, sequenced in a study of molecular identifiers for immune sequencing clone quantification. TCRdb itself ran the PCR reads through MiXCR, one entry per CDR3 protein. The sample consists of 100,000 or so distinct CDR3 sequences, 30% to 35% of them appearing once. What was sequenced was naive CD8+ T cells from blood, with Jurkat cell RNA spiked in. Subset of the sample: FACS-sorted CD8+CD4-CCR7+CD45RA+ naive T cells. The source is a human donor in good health. Some libraries in this study had Jurkat cell RNA spiked in.

A few counts support this clonotype. The chain recombines TRBV28 with TRBJ2-3, with 8 bases that match TRBD2. This CDR3 comprises 15 residues. From germline, CDR1 is MDHEN and CDR2 SYDVKM. Germline trimming cut 3 bases from V and 7 bases from J; bases unmatched to any gene: 9. CDR3 in DNA: TGTGCCAGCAGTTTTCTCGCGGGAGGAGGAAATACGCAGTATTTT. This gives the protein CASSFLAGGGNTQYF.

This clonotype was counted ten times or more. V gene TRBV12-3 or TRBV12-4 combines with J gene TRBJ1-5; D is perhaps TRBD1 (5 bases). The CDR3 contains 13 residues. Between the trimmed V and J ends, which lost 6 bases and 8 bases, there was a span of 14 bases. The CDR3 DNA is TGTGCCAGCAGCGAAATGGGGGGGGAGCCCCAGCATTTT. Its translation is CASSEMGGEPQHF.

This chain joins TRBV28 and TRBJ2-3; tentative D call: TRBD1 (6 bases). Germline V gene lookup returns CDR1 MDHEN and CDR2 SYDVKM. This CDR3 is 15 amino acids long. The V and J ends lost 5 bases and 6 bases respectively, with 18 bases between them. CDR3 residues: CASSDIRAQGDTQYF. CDR3 DNA: TGTGCCAGCAGTGACATCCGGGCCCAGGGGGATACGCAGTATTTT.

This clonotype was seen many times. The CDR3 is CSVFSPPHEQYF. In DNA, the CDR3 is TGCAGCGTTTTTTCCCCGCCCCACGAGCAGTACTTC. The V and J genes are TRBV29-1 and TRBJ2-7; D unresolved. Between the trimmed V and J ends, which lost 5 bases and 5 bases, there was a span of 13 bases. CDR3 length: 12 residues. The germline V gene encodes CDR1 SQVTM and CDR2 ANQGSEA.

This chain links TRBV5-5 with TRBJ2-5; D perhaps matches TRBD1 (6 bases). Deletions cut 2 bases from V and 4 bases from J, with 15 bases between. The CDR3 consists of 15 residues. Germline V gene data show CDR1 as SGHKS and CDR2 as YYEKEE (reference sequence). The CDR3 region has the DNA TGTGCCAGCAGCTTTATCCCAGGGGTTCGAGAGACCCAGTACTTC. It translates to CASSFIPGVRETQYF.

A single count supports this clonotype. A much larger clone lies a single base off, so this may be a read error. CDR3 residues: CASSFYGGTGTQYF. The CDR3 DNA reads as TGTGCCAGCAGCTTCTATGGGGGCACAGGTACGCAGTATTTT. The rearrangement uses TRBV7-6 and TRBJ2-3, with TRBD1 as a possible D gene (6 bases). The CDR3 is 14 residues long. The germline V gene has CDR1 SGHVS and CDR2 FNYEAQ.

This clonotype was seen more than once but under ten times. The J gene is TRBJ2-3, the V gene TRBV4-3; TRBD1 might be the D (5 bases). The CDR3 contains 14 residues. Germline CDR1 and CDR2: LGHNA and YSLEER. The V gene lost 3 bases and the J gene lost 6 bases, with 13 bases spanning the gap. The CDR3 here is CASSQQQGFDTQYF. CDR3 nucleotides: TGCGCCAGCAGCCAGCAGCAGGGTTTTGATACGCAGTATTTT.

V gene TRBV29-1 combines with J gene TRBJ2-7; maybe TRBD1 (5 bases). Germline values: CDR1 SQVTM, CDR2 ANQGSEA. The CDR3 is 15 residues long. Trimming pared 2 bases from V and 2 bases from J, leaving 16 bases between. The CDR3 DNA reads as TGCAGCGTTGAATCCTGCAAGGAAGGGGCCTACGAGCAGTACTTC. Translating gives CSVESCKEGAYEQYF.

This clonotype was counted only a few times. The chain carries TRBV2 and TRBJ2-5, with a possible D match to TRBD1 (6 bases). CDR1 is SNHLY, CDR2 FYNNEI, per germline. Trimming cost V 6 bases and J 0 bases, with 11 bases left between them. The CDR3 sequence is 14 residues long. The CDR3 loop reads CASRGAEDQETQYF. DNA of the CDR3: TGTGCCAGCAGGGGGGCCGAAGACCAAGAGACCCAGTACTTC.

The sample holds many counts of this clonotype. V is TRBV28 and J is TRBJ2-2, with unresolved D. Per germline, CDR1 MDHEN and CDR2 SYDVKM. Trimming shortened V by 5 bases and J by 6 bases, and 19 bases separated the two germline ends. The CDR3 length is 16 residues. The CDR3 region is CASSLIHIHGAGELFF. CDR3 nucleotide sequence: TGTGCCAGCAGTCTCATCCACATACATGGTGCCGGGGAGCTGTTTTTT.

Note on this clonotype: One end of the junction varies from germline; a read error may be responsible. The CDR3 region is CSAPSPRQLF. The CDR3 DNA is TGCAGTGCCCCCTCTCCAAGGCAGCTCTTC. The chain uses TRBV20-1 and TRBJ2-1; D remains unclear. The CDR3 extends over 10 amino acids. CDR1 DFQATT and CDR2 SNEGSKA come from the germline V gene (reference sequence).

A note on this clonotype: With a much larger clone just one base away, this may be a read error. This rearrangement joins TRBV14 to TRBJ2-6; a possible D gene is TRBD2 (5 bases). The CDR3 length is 18 residues. Between the trimmed V and J ends, which lost 2 bases and 0 bases, there was a span of 14 bases. Germline V gene lookup returns CDR1 SGHDN and CDR2 FVKESK. The DNA of the CDR3 is TGTGCCAGCAGCCAACTCTGTGGACTGCCCTCTGGGGCCAACGTCCTGACTTTC. This sequence encodes CASSQLCGLPSGANVLTF.

Concerning this clonotype: A much larger clone is a single base away; this may be a read error. The V and J genes are TRBV5-6 and TRBJ2-7, with 9 bases fitting TRBD1. Germline V gene sequence: CDR1 SGHDT, CDR2 YYEEEE. This CDR3 is built from 14 residues. CDR3 coding DNA: TGTGCCAGCTGCTTGGTGGGACAGGGCTACGAGCAGTACTTC. Protein product: CASCLVGQGYEQYF.

This clonotype was seen at least ten times. This chain connects TRBV11-2 to TRBJ2-7; 9 bases are shared with TRBD1. Looked up from germline, CDR1 is SGHAT and CDR2 is FQNNGV. The CDR3 runs 14 residues. V dropped 6 bases and J dropped 1; count of bases not matched to a gene: 4. The DNA of the CDR3 is TGTGCCAGCAGTACCGGGACAGGGTCCTACGAGCAGTACTTC. Its translation is CASSTGTGSYEQYF.

This clonotype showed up many times. The V and J genes are TRBV5-8 and TRBJ1-5; weak D call: TRBD1 (6 bases). Germline CDR1 and CDR2: SGHTS and YDEGEE. The V gene lost 4 bases and the J gene lost 1 base, with 12 bases spanning the gap. The CDR3 sequence is 15 residues long. The CDR3, as DNA: TGTGCCAGCAGCAACGACAGGATAAGCAATCAGCCCCAGCATTTT. Its translation: CASSNDRISNQPQHF.

This clonotype was found many times. The V gene is TRBV28, the J gene TRBJ2-3; 10 bases are shared with TRBD1. Germline lookup yields CDR1 MDHEN and CDR2 SYDVKM. The CDR3 runs to 14 residues. The V and J ends lost 6 bases and 4 bases, in that order; junction bases with no gene match: 4. CDR3 DNA: TGTGCCAGCAGAGACAGGGGGCTGGCAGATACGCAGTATTTT. As protein: CASRDRGLADTQYF.

The rearrangement uses TRBV14 and TRBJ1-3, with D tentatively TRBD1 (6 bases). Looked up from germline, CDR1 is SGHDN and CDR2 is FVKESK. Trimming shortened V by 4 bases and J by 4 bases, and 17 bases separated the two germline ends. The CDR3 runs 16 residues. CDR3 bases: TGTGCCAGCAGCCCAGTTGGACAGTGCTCCGGAAACACCATATATTTT. It encodes CASSPVGQCSGNTIYF.

Note on this clonotype: Sequence at one end of the junction differs from germline and may be a read error. The gene calls are TRBV11-2 and TRBJ2-7; TRBD1 might be the D (5 bases). The CDR3 is made up of 16 amino acids. Germline lookup yields CDR1 SGHAT and CDR2 FQNNGV. The CDR3 region is CASSLGSSGPAYEQNF. In DNA, the CDR3 is TGTGCCAGCAGCTTAGGGTCGTCAGGGCCCGCCTACGAGCAGAACTTC.

This clonotype was recorded a few times. The chain links TRBV14 to TRBJ2-2; D possibly uses TRBD1 or TRBD2 (5 bases each). Between the trimmed V and J ends, which lost 3 bases and 0 bases, there was a span of 14 bases. Germline CDR1 and CDR2: SGHDN and FVKESK. The CDR3 extends over 17 amino acids. Here the CDR3 DNA reads TGTGCCAGCAGCCACCTGGATAAGGGACCGAACACCGGGGAGCTGTTTTTT. It codes for CASSHLDKGPNTGELFF.

The chain is built from TRBV12-3 or TRBV12-4 and TRBJ1-5, with D possibly matching TRBD1 (5 bases). The V end was cut by 5 bases, the J end by 4 bases, with 12 bases between. This CDR3 has 14 residues. The CDR3 sequence is CASSLRGPNQPQHF. In DNA form, the CDR3 reads TGTGCCAGCAGTCTCCGGGGCCCAAATCAGCCCCAGCATTTT.